This T cell receptor beta chain was obtained from a study of T cells in Graves' hyperthyroidism and ophthalmopathy (dated by TCRdb to the late 2010s). Context from the whole study: Peripheral blood was collected at initial diagnosis, before any treatment. To identify distinguishing TCR V-J signatures, a discovery cohort of about 100 patients was used, comprising 40 to 45 with Graves' ophthalmopathy and roughly 60 with stable Graves' hyperthyroidism. Whether ophthalmopathy could be predicted prospectively was tested in an independent validation cohort made up of about 18 hyperthyroidism patients plus 17 patients who later progressed to ophthalmopathy. The 95 to 100 discovery patients were randomly divided into training and test sets at a 7:3 ratio. In addition, the study compared T-cell repertoires in thyroid tissue and in blood from about six Graves' hyperthyroidism patients. Once sampling was done, hyperthyroidism patients were given methimazole at a starting dose of 30 mg daily, whereas ophthalmopathy patients were given high-dose intravenous methylprednisolone. The paper reports TCR Vbeta CDR3 sequencing of some 140 peripheral blood samples: under 45 ophthalmopathy, 75 to 80 hyperthyroidism and about 17 progressor patients. Study-wide conclusions, independent of this receptor: Most expanded thyroid clonotypes (frequency above 0.001) were also detected in blood, suggesting blood repertoires may reflect thyroid immune responses. Sample size was not statistically predetermined, and blinding of investigators to group allocation was not performed. Ophthalmopathy was separated from stable hyperthyroidism by a 13 V-J signature model, with 85% to 90% sensitivity and roughly 81% specificity obtained in cross-validation and 80%/75% obtained in testing. In validation, progression to ophthalmopathy was predicted by the model with 70.59% sensitivity and 72.22% specificity, a median of approximately 7.1 months before onset.

Graves' hyperthyroidism was defined as stable when no progression to ophthalmopathy occurred over 18 months of follow-up. Hyperthyroidism patients were newly diagnosed, with disease duration under 2 months, and aged 18 to 65 years. Patients with uncontrolled infections, other autoimmune diseases, pregnancy or lactation were excluded. Clinical symptoms, serum thyroxine and TRAb, thyroid ultrasound, and orbital computed tomography formed the basis for the diagnoses. PBMCs were separated from roughly 9.3 ml of fresh peripheral blood using Ficoll-Paque density gradient centrifugation. Total RNA was extracted using Trizol reagent, and RNA quality was assessed on an Agilent 2100 Bioanalyzer. The V end loses 7 bases and the J end loses 6 bases, and a stretch of 16 bases separates them. From the cysteine through the phenylalanine, the CDR3 covers 15 amino acids. The entry retains the CDR3 DNA only, 45 bases that are in frame from base 1.

The TCR beta CDR3 regions were amplified from the RNA transcripts. A first-round RT-PCR of the TCR CDR3 used the HTBI primer set with the Qiagen OneStep RT-PCR kit. A second multiplex PCR round built the libraries, followed by size selection and purification. Libraries were sequenced paired-end with 100 bp reads on an Illumina HiSeq2000. The published analysis was carried out like this. Raw data were processed with SOAPnuke, discarding reads with adapters, uncalled bases, mean Phred below 15, or no exact constant-primer or identifier match. High-quality paired reads were merged with COPE v1.2.5, and unique nucleotide sequences were defined as clonotypes. MiTCR v1.1 was used to align the clonotypes against IMGT TRBV, TRBD and TRBJ reference segments. Only V-J combinations with frequency above 0.0001, covering approximately 99% of repertoires, were analysed. A TCS score was defined as the ratio between F50 (clonal expansion) and ExV (chaos), using BLOSUM62-based TCRdist between CDR3 peptides within each V-J. Welch's t-statistics and random forest reduced roughly 530 V-J features to roughly 13, which were used in a naive Bayes classifier (R e1071). TCRdb handled the public reads itself, with Q25 trimming in fastp and clone calling in MiXCR, and kept productive beta chains. Rows merge per CDR3 protein into single entries with the most common DNA and genes. The V and J calls here are based on TCRdb, not the publication. For this sample the table gives approximately 590,000 distinct CDR3 sequences, of which approximately 14% were detected only once. The ten most abundant clones make up 6.5% to 8% of the sample.

With regard to this clonotype: Its antigen remains unidentified. There are no base qualities to consult, and no much larger clone falls within one base.

The TCR was taken from a woman aged 25 to 39 with Graves' hyperthyroidism. The sequencing sample was made of blood. In this chain, TRBV12-3 or TRBV12-4 is recombined with TRBJ1-6; TRBD1 is a weak D gene call, 5 bases matching. In nucleotide form, the sequence is TGTGCCAGCACAAATTACGGGGGGTCTAATTCACCCCTCCACTTT. Its translation reads: CASTNYGGSNSPLHF.